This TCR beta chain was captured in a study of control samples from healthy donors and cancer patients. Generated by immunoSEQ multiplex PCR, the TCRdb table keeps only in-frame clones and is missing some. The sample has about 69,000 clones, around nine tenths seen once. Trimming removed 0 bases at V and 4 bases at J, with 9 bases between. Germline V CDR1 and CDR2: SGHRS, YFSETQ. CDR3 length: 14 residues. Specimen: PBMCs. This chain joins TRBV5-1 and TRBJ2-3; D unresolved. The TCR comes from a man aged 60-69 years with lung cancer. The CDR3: CASSLEGRADTQYF. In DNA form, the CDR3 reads TGCGCCAGCAGCTTGGAGGGTCGGGCAGATACGCAGTATTTT.